The clone carrying this T cell receptor (beta chain) was observed a few times. Combining a sample-barcoded 5' primer with a J-beta primer mix, a second PCR ran for about 7 to 11 cycles. A template-switch adaptor that had 12 random nucleotides put a tag on each cDNA molecule. TCRdb recomputed calls from the 5' RACE reads with MiXCR, one row per CDR3 protein. The sample includes about 800,000 distinct CDR3 sequences, approximately 25% of them seen just once. The data are from a study of blood T cells in healthy people across ages. Study-level information: When template switching was applied, about one barcoded beta molecule was captured per two T cells.

This sample also appeared in a second study, on T cells of mothers and their children. From that study: At a rate of around 1.6 ug per 15 ul, cDNA synthesis received all of the extracted RNA. Among related mother-child pairs, overlap was slightly higher than in unrelated pairs, though not significantly.

The TCR originated in a boy under 18 in good health. Sequenced: blood.

This CDR3 reads CSARKWDTEAFF. CDR3 nucleotides: TGCAGTGCTAGAAAGTGGGACACTGAAGCTTTCTTT. This chain links TRBV20-1 with TRBJ1-1; D is ambiguous. The CDR3 has 12 amino acids. From germline, CDR1 is DFQATT and CDR2 SNEGSKA (reference sequence). V dropped 2 bases and J dropped 3 bases, with 7 bases sitting between them.